Shown below are 28 T cell receptor beta chains from a single sample sequenced in a study of T cells in localized non-small cell lung cancer. Profiled with immunoSEQ multiplex PCR; TCRdb holds only in-frame clones, not every one. This table has approximately 31,000 clones, more than 75% appearing once. The material was peripheral blood, obtained before any cancer treatment. These receptors came from an older male donor with stage II squamous cell lung carcinoma.

The J gene is TRBJ2-1, the V gene TRBV5-5; D unresolved. The CDR3 consists of 15 residues. From germline, CDR1 is SGHKS and CDR2 YYEKEE (reference sequence). Trimming cost V 3 bases and J 7 bases, with 17 bases left between them. This chain's CDR3 is CASSWLMRPSNEQFF. Here the CDR3 DNA reads TGTGCCAGCAGCTGGCTTATGAGACCGTCTAATGAGCAGTTCTTC.

The V and J genes are TRBV6-1 and TRBJ2-7, with 8 bases aligning to TRBD1. This CDR3 comprises 12 residues. V was clipped by 5 bases and J by 6 bases; unmatched bases: 3. Germline assignment: CDR1 MNHNS and CDR2 SASEGT. The CDR3 DNA sequence: TGTGCCAGCAGTCCGGACAGGGCCGAGCAGTACTTC. Translation gives CASSPDRAEQYF.

This clone was seen a handful of times. This rearrangement joins TRBV5-1 to TRBJ2-7; D is unclear. This CDR3 comprises 14 residues. The V and J ends lost 2 bases and 7 bases respectively, with 16 bases between them. Germline V gives CDR1 SGHRS, CDR2 YFSETQ. The CDR3 spells CASSFLSEMREQYF. The DNA for the CDR3 is TGCGCCAGCAGCTTCCTCTCCGAGATGAGGGAGCAGTACTTC. The complete variable domain, with remaining parts taken from reference TRBV5-1 and TRBJ2-7, reads KAGVTQTPRYLIKTRGQQVTLSCSPISGHRSVSWYQQTPGQGLQFLFEYFSETQRNKGNFPGRFSGRQFSNSRSEMNVSTLELGDSALYLCASSFLSEMREQYFGPGTRLTVT.

V and J are TRBV6-6 and TRBJ2-7; 7 nucleotides agree with TRBD1. This CDR3 is built from 15 residues. With 6 bases clipped from V and 4 bases from J, the junction kept 12 bases outside the gene matches. CDR1 is MNHNY, CDR2 SVGAGI, per germline (reference sequence). The DNA for the CDR3 is TGTGCCAGCAGCACCCCAGGGGACAGCGGTTACGAGCAGTACTTC. Translated, it gives CASSTPGDSGYEQYF.

A single count supports this clone. This chain links TRBV7-8 with TRBJ2-2; 8 bases match TRBD2. The germline V gene has CDR1 SGHVS and CDR2 FQNEAQ. The V segment lost 1 base and the J segment 3 bases; nucleotides outside the gene matches: 7. There are 17 residues in the CDR3. CDR3 nucleotide sequence: TGTGCCAGCAGCTTAGTAGGTAGCGGGGACTACACCGGGGAGCTGTTTTTT. Its translation is CASSLVGSGDYTGELFF.

This clone was recorded only once. The chain has TRBV6-5 and TRBJ2-2; D is perhaps TRBD2 (5 bases). Germline CDR1 is MNHEY and CDR2 is SVGAGI. The V end was cut by 0 bases, the J end by 7 bases, with 6 bases between. The CDR3 is made up of 13 amino acids. The CDR3 loop is CASSYSRVGELFF. DNA of the CDR3: TGTGCCAGCAGTTACTCGAGGGTCGGGGAGCTGTTTTTT.

This chain uses TRBV7-9 with TRBJ2-1; D is perhaps TRBD2 (7 bases). CDR3 length: 15 residues. CDR1 and CDR2 (germline): SEHNR, FQNEAQ (reference sequence). The ends were cut back, 5 bases at V and 4 bases at J, with 15 bases in the middle. The CDR3 DNA reads as TGTGCCAGCAGCCCCCGGGGGGCGAGGTACAATGAGCAGTTCTTC. Its protein product is CASSPRGARYNEQFF.

J is TRBJ2-1 and V is TRBV25-1; D gene uncertain. Germline loops: CDR1 MGHDK, CDR2 SYGVNS. This CDR3 comprises 14 residues. V gave up 3 bases and J gave up 0 bases, with 6 bases separating them. The CDR3 region has the DNA TGTGCCAGCAGTGATCTTAGCTCCTACAATGAGCAGTTCTTC. Residues: CASSDLSSYNEQFF.

V and J are TRBV30 and TRBJ1-6; 9 bases are shared with TRBD1. CDR3 size: 13 residues. Germline assignment: CDR1 GTSNPN and CDR2 SVGIG (reference sequence). Trimming took 7 bases from V and 6 from J; bases not matched to a gene: 4. The CDR3 DNA sequence: TGTGCCTCCGCGGACAGGGGTAATTCACCCCTCCACTTT. Translation: CASADRGNSPLHF.

The chain has TRBV4-1 and TRBJ1-2; D is undetermined. The CDR3 covers 14 residues. Between the trimmed V and J ends, which lost 5 bases and 5 bases, there was a span of 15 bases. Germline V gives CDR1 MGHRA, CDR2 YSYEKL. The CDR3 reads CASSEGGSIYGYTF. The CDR3 region has the DNA TGCGCCAGCAGCGAAGGAGGGTCCATATATGGCTACACCTTC.

The chain has TRBV27 and TRBJ2-6; D not certain. Trimming took 0 bases from V and 0 from J, leaving 6 bases between them. This CDR3 is built from 16 residues. CDR1 and CDR2 from the germline V gene are MNHEY and SMNVEV (reference sequence). CDR3 in DNA: TGTGCCAGCAGTTTATCGGACCTCTCTGGGGCCAACGTCCTGACTTTC. Translation gives CASSLSDLSGANVLTF.

The chain has TRBV2 and TRBJ1-5, with D maybe TRBD1 (6 bases). V was cut by 3 bases and J by 6 bases, with 12 bases left in between. Germline assignment: CDR1 SNHLY and CDR2 FYNNEI. The CDR3 totals 14 residues. In DNA, the CDR3 is TGTGCCAGCAGTGAGGTCAGGGGCGGTCAGCCCCAGCATTTT. This encodes CASSEVRGGQPQHF.

This chain joins TRBV10-3 and TRBJ2-2; a possible D gene is TRBD1 (5 bases). The length of the CDR3 is 16 residues. Trimming took off 4 bases at V and 4 bases at J, with 16 bases between the two ends. The germline V gene encodes CDR1 ENHRY and CDR2 SYGVKD. The CDR3 region is CAISATQGESTGELFF. DNA for the CDR3: TGTGCCATCAGTGCCACCCAGGGCGAGAGCACCGGGGAGCTGTTTTTT.

The CDR3 loop reads CSVLMGRGSYQETQYF. DNA of the CDR3: TGCAGCGTCTTGATGGGGCGGGGGTCGTACCAAGAGACCCAGTACTTC. The chain couples TRBV29-1 to TRBJ2-5, with 7 bases fitting TRBD2. The germline V gene encodes CDR1 SQVTM and CDR2 ANQGSEA. The CDR3 has 16 amino acids. The junction had 13 bases not matched to a gene; V was cut back by 6 bases and J by 0 bases.

V gene TRBV19 combines with J gene TRBJ2-2, with D unclear. The CDR3 covers 13 residues. CDR1 is LNHDA, CDR2 SQIVND, per germline (reference sequence). V was cut by 7 bases and J by 6 bases, with 12 bases left in between. The CDR3 spells CASTTLGSGELFF. The CDR3 bases are TGTGCCAGTACCACGCTGGGGTCCGGGGAGCTGTTTTTT.

The chain joins TRBV27 to TRBJ1-1; 7 bases map to TRBD1. The CDR3 is made up of 15 amino acids. The ends lost 3 bases at V and 1 base at J; junction bases unmatched: 5. Germline CDR1 MNHEY, CDR2 SMNVEV (reference sequence). The CDR3 loop reads CASSLPGGGNTEAFF. CDR3 nucleotide sequence: TGTGCCAGCAGTTTGCCAGGGGGGGGGAACACTGAAGCTTTCTTT.

This sequence joins TRBV6-1 and TRBJ1-2, with TRBD1 identical over 8 bases. Germline-derived CDR1 and CDR2 are MNHNS and SASEGT. V lost 1 base, J lost 2 bases, and 0 bases stayed unmatched. The CDR3 sequence is 14 residues long. Here the CDR3 DNA reads TGTGCCAGCAGTGAAGGGACAGGGAACTATGGCTACACCTTC. Translated: CASSEGTGNYGYTF.

The chain employs TRBV7-8 and TRBJ1-1; the D gene is possibly TRBD1 (5 bases). This CDR3 contains 14 residues. Germline CDR1 SGHVS, CDR2 FQNEAQ. The V gene lost 7 bases and the J gene lost 4 bases, with 16 bases spanning the gap. CDR3 nucleotide sequence: TGTGCCAGCACTCCCAGGGCGCGAAGCACTGAAGCTTTCTTT. It encodes CASTPRARSTEAFF.

The chain is built from TRBV7-2 and TRBJ2-1; 8 positions agree with TRBD2. CDR1 is SGHTA and CDR2 is FQGNSA in the germline V gene. V shed 5 bases, J shed 6 bases, and the junction held 9 bases outside the gene matches. CDR3 length: 15 residues. The CDR3 loop is CASSPRGDYFNEQFF. The CDR3 DNA reads TGTGCCAGCAGCCCGCGGGGGGACTATTTCAATGAGCAGTTCTTC.

This chain joins TRBV7-9 and TRBJ2-1; D unclear. The germline CDR1 and CDR2 sequences are SEHNR and FQNEAQ (reference sequence). Trimming took off 2 bases at V and 10 bases at J, with 6 bases between the two ends. CDR3 length equals 11 residues. CDR3 DNA: TGTGCCAGCAGCTTAAGTGGGGAGCAGTTCTTC. Residues: CASSLSGEQFF.

The gene calls are TRBV2 and TRBJ1-1; TRBD1 might be the D (5 bases). The CDR3 contains 13 residues. Looked up from germline, CDR1 is SNHLY and CDR2 is FYNNEI. Trimming took 7 bases from V and 0 from J, leaving 9 bases between them. CDR3 DNA: TGTGCCAGCATGGGGACTGTGAACACTGAAGCTTTCTTT. Encoded protein: CASMGTVNTEAFF.

The chain has TRBV5-1 and TRBJ1-3; 7 positions agree with TRBD1. From germline, CDR1 is SGHRS and CDR2 YFSETQ. The junction had 10 bases not matched to a gene; V was cut back by 4 bases and J by 3 bases. The CDR3 extends over 16 amino acids. Written as DNA, the CDR3 is TGCGCCAGCAGCAAGCAGGGGGTTCTCGTTGGAAACACCATATATTTT. Amino acids: CASSKQGVLVGNTIYF. Supplemented by reference TRBV5-1 and TRBJ1-3, the full variable domain reads KAGVTQTPRYLIKTRGQQVTLSCSPISGHRSVSWYQQTPGQGLQFLFEYFSETQRNKGNFPGRFSGRQFSNSRSEMNVSTLELGDSALYLCASSKQGVLVGNTIYFGEGSWLTVV.

In the case of this clone: At one end, the junction sequence differs from germline, possibly due to a read error. The gene calls are TRBV27 and TRBJ1-2; D is unresolved. This CDR3 has 13 residues. Germline assignment: CDR1 MNHEY and CDR2 SMNVEV (reference sequence). The CDR3 loop is CASSFSVGRETNF. CDR3 sequence (DNA): TGTGCCAGCAGTTTTTCCGTTGGGCGGGAGACAAACTTC.

This clone has only a few counts. This rearrangement joins TRBV9 to TRBJ1-1; TRBD1 might be the D (6 bases). Trimming removed 4 bases at V and 0 bases at J, with 13 bases between. Germline-derived CDR1 and CDR2 are SGDLS and YYNGEE. This CDR3 contains 15 residues. Written as DNA, the CDR3 is TGTGCCAGCAGCCCTCGACAGGAGATGAACACTGAAGCTTTCTTT. This translates into CASSPRQEMNTEAFF.

The chain combines TRBV11-2 with TRBJ1-1, with D unresolved. There are 16 residues in the CDR3. From germline, CDR1 is SGHAT and CDR2 FQNNGV. V lost 0 bases to trimming and J lost 4 bases, with 15 bases between them. CDR3 protein: CASSLDRQLRGTEAFF. As DNA, the CDR3 is TGTGCCAGCAGCTTAGATCGGCAGTTGCGGGGCACTGAAGCTTTCTTT.

The chain recombines TRBV4-1 with TRBJ2-1; 8 nucleotides align to TRBD2. There are 15 residues in the CDR3. Germline CDR1 MGHRA, CDR2 YSYEKL. The V gene end was trimmed by 1 base and the J gene end by 2 bases; junction bases not matched to a gene: 1. Here the CDR3 DNA reads TGCGCCAGCAGCCAAGTAGCGGGGACCTACAATGAGCAGTTCTTC. Residues: CASSQVAGTYNEQFF.

The rearrangement uses TRBV6-5 and TRBJ1-1; D perhaps matches TRBD1 (5 bases). The germline CDR1 and CDR2 sequences are MNHEY and SVGAGI. The V end was cut by 10 bases, the J end by 8 bases, with 26 bases between. The CDR3 is 15 amino acids. CDR3 in amino acids: CATNVRALVLGEAFF. CDR3 coding DNA: TGTGCCACCAACGTCAGGGCTTTGGTCCTTGGGGAAGCTTTCTTT.

The J gene is TRBJ1-5, the V gene TRBV27; D remains unclear. The CDR3 runs 13 residues. Trimming pared 2 bases from V and 10 bases from J, leaving 12 bases between. CDR1 MNHEY and CDR2 SMNVEV come from the germline V gene (reference sequence). This chain's CDR3 is CASSLTAFRPQHF. CDR3 coding DNA: TGTGCCAGCAGTTTAACCGCATTCCGACCCCAGCATTTT.